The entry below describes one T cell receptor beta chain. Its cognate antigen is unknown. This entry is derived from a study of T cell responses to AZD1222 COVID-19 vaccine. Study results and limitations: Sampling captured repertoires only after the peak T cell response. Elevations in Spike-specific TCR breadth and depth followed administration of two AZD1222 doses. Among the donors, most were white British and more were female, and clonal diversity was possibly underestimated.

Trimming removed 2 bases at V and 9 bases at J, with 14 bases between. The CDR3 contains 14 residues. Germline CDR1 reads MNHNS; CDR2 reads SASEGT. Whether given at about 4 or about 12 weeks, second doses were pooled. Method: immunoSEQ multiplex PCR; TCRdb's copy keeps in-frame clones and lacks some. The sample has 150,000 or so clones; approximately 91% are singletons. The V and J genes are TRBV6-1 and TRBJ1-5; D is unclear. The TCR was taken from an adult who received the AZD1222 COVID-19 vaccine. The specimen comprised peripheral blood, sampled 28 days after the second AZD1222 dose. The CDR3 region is CASSEIMGEGPQHF. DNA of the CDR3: TGTGCCAGCAGTGAAATTATGGGAGAGGGGCCCCAGCATTTT.